The following is a TCR beta chain sequence with its context. Its antigen is still unknown. No quality values exist for individual bases; no much larger clone is one base distant. The data were taken from a study of cytomegalovirus exposure and HLA in healthy donors (dated by TCRdb to about 2017). Broadly, across the study: In an earlier analysis of some 550 of the donors, 276 Gb of sequence data and 100 million or so unique TCR beta sequences from 150 million to 200 million T cells were reported. Alongside the repertoire data, information on donor age, sex, ethnicity and CMV serostatus was compiled. Rather than drawing on any new phenotypic data, the later analysis identified candidate immune exposures from TCR beta sequences and the way those sequences occurred across donors. The number of donors typed differed by locus, with roughly 620-630 for A, B, C, DRB1 and DQB1, about 500 for DQA1, 600 to 610 for DPA1, and some 440 for DPB1. Besides the first cohort of 500 to 700 subjects, a separate validation cohort made up of 120 different subjects was used. Roughly five DR-DQ haplotypes were handled as single units for association and clustering, since linkage in the cohort was strong. An earlier analysis of around 540 of the donors applied high-throughput TCR beta sequencing to assess whether each TCR beta V gene segment acted as functional or pseudogenic. The T cell repertoires of 550 to 850 subjects were profiled by immunosequencing and related to cytomegalovirus serostatus. The aim of the study was to test whether cataloging public T cell receptors could identify signatures of past pathogen exposure. Approximately 310 gigabases of sequencing data and 70 million to 100 million unique TCR sequences were included in an early release covering about 600 HLA-typed donors. A later analysis re-analyzed previously published TCR beta repertoires from roughly 690 donors and added high-resolution HLA genotyping to study TCR occurrence patterns. All discovery cohort repertoires had been generated on a single sequencing platform. In a later genetic analysis, genome-wide SNP genotypes for 398 of the 666 donors were used, and that subset was treated as a discovery cohort. Of the approximately 400 genotyped donors, roughly 80% fell in the genetic ancestry cluster associated with self-reported Caucasian donors. On average, 235,054 unique TCR beta nucleotide sequences were sequenced per donor among fewer than 500 genotyped donors of the cohort, with roughly 20% of those sequences being non-productive. To predict cytomegalovirus infection status, the study brought together high-throughput TCR immunosequencing, statistical association of individual TCRs with disease status, and machine learning. HLA typing covered class I and class II loci at four-digit resolution.

Results and caveats for the whole study, not just this receptor: In a later genetic analysis, a missense DCLRE1C variant was associated with V-gene and J-gene trimming of TCR beta chains, and the association was replicated in an independent cohort. Because counts were too low, roughly 16 rarely observed V segments, including chromosome 9 orphons, were excluded from the earlier analysis of some 590 of the donors. According to a later analysis, parvovirus B19, influenza, CMV and Epstein-Barr virus appeared linked to several top co-occurrence clusters. A further reported finding was that TCR beta sequences accurately predicted the HLA-A and HLA-B alleles for most subjects in the first cohort. A later analysis found that most CMV-associated TCR beta chains appeared HLA-restricted, with HLA associations seemingly driven largely by CMV exposure. Most TCR sequences were observed very rarely across donors, whereas some public TCRs were present in many individuals. Roughly uniform sequencing depth across donors was assumed in presence/absence analyses, although this assumption may not hold. CMV serostatus was the only immune exposure information available for the cohort. In a later analysis, the rate of TCR association differed among HLA loci, with DRB1 alleles having the most associated TCRs and HLA-C alleles having the fewest. In this cohort, only TCR beta chains were sequenced, and detectable features were limited by the absence of alpha or paired-chain data. It was suggested by the authors that the approach could potentially be generalized to other disease states and immunological phenotypes. Because HLA typing was unavailable for some donors at each locus, only the typed subset was used in association tests. Correlated functional status among segregating V segments might be attributable to linkage disequilibrium, but an unknown experimental factor could not be ruled out. At a false discovery rate of 0.05, a later analysis linked some 17,000 TCR beta sequences to specific HLA alleles. A later analysis found that HLA-associated TCR beta chains were more clonally expanded and had lower generation probabilities than equally common non-associated chains. The study listed 164 TCR beta chains as associated with cytomegalovirus. Compared with the roughly 600-donor mean, donors in an Asian-associated ancestry cluster had fewer N-insertions in productive TCRs, according to a later genetic analysis. The classifier was reported to diagnose cytomegalovirus status with high specificity and sensitivity in both the original cohort and the validation cohort. Assigning TCR associations to individual alleles was difficult when HLA alleles, especially DR and DQ, strongly co-occurred. In an earlier analysis of some 500 of the donors, most TCR beta V segments were observed in productive rearrangements about 87% or about 30% of the time, broadly matching IMGT annotations. The 87-base-pair reads could not distinguish some IMGT-functional V segments, including TRBV6-2 and TRBV6-3, so those segments were excluded. In vitro tests confirmed that three of the cytomegalovirus-associated TCR beta chains recognize cytomegalovirus antigens. The sequencing pipeline was judged likely to have produced a cluster of highly shared sequence variants as a technical artifact.

The cohort was made up of 666 healthy bone marrow donors. Cohort members were all nominally healthy when sampled, although unrecorded immune exposures were likely present. The donor was CMV seronegative and was included in the group of a few hundred seronegative cohort members. A peripheral blood sample was collected from each donor, and TCR beta sequencing was performed on peripheral blood mononuclear cells. The Qiagen DNeasy Blood Extraction Kit was used to extract genomic DNA from the blood cell samples. Preparation of the library involved the immunoSEQ multiplex PCR assay. A mixture of 60 forward primers for TCR Vbeta segments and 13 reverse primers for TCR Jbeta segments was used in the multiplex PCR. The CDR3 region of rearranged TCR beta genes was amplified from genomic DNA by a multiplex PCR assay. Amplified TCR beta libraries were sequenced as 87-base-pair reads on the Illumina HiSeq System. In the authors' own workflow: A later analysis tallied around 80 million unique TCR beta chains across the 700 or so repertoires, and some 10 million of those chains were shared by two or more donors. Raw reads were error-corrected and collapsed into unique sequences with a nearest-neighbor algorithm that merged closely related sequences to remove PCR and sequencing errors. CDR3 sequences were aligned to IMGT reference sequences to assign V, D and J gene segments. For a sequence to be retained, a match of at least six nucleotides to both a V gene segment and a J gene segment was required. Rearrangements were classified as productive when the CDR3 lacked stop codons and remained in frame with V and J, and all other rearrangements were classified as non-productive. Following IMGT convention, CDR3 was defined as the stretch from the second conserved V-encoded cysteine up to the conserved J-encoded phenylalanine. In an earlier analysis of more than 550 of the donors, sequences lacking an unambiguous match to a single V gene segment were excluded. An earlier analysis of fewer than 750 of the donors called V segments functional above 56.7% productive rearrangements and segregating when the between-donor standard deviation exceeded 5%. A statistical classification framework was built for diagnosing cytomegalovirus status from the catalog of TCR beta chain sequences. In a later analysis, TCR nucleotide sequences were compared against IMGT/GENE-DB human TR gene sequences so that V and J genes could be assigned. In a later analysis, CDR3 sequences and most-parsimonious VDJ recombination scenarios were assigned using the TCRdist pipeline. A later analysis defined each TCR beta chain by its CDR3 amino acid sequence plus V-gene family, and excluded reads lacking a unique V-gene family. To address suspected cross-contamination and a sequencing artifact, a later analysis removed around 590 highly shared, low-generation-probability nucleotide sequences. For each public chain, a later analysis derived a clonal expansion index from normalized ranks of inferred template counts within each repertoire. In a later analysis, generation probabilities were computed with a VDJ recombination model fitted to out-of-frame rearrangements, and the resulting probabilities were checked against IGoR. In a later analysis, hypergeometric tests were used to score TCR-TCR, TCR-HLA and TCR-CMV co-occurrence, with a repertoire-size bias correction applied to TCR pairs. To estimate false discovery rates, a later analysis permuted the HLA or CMV assignments 20 times. A later analysis grouped co-occurring TCRs with DBSCAN, adding TCRdist sequence similarity when clustering within HLA-allele-positive subsets. For co-occurrence clustering, repertoires with fewer than 30,000 or more than 120,000 public chains were excluded, along with four or five repertoires with anomalous nucleotide sharing. The source is immuneACCESS, and TCRdb retained only in-frame sequences with V and J called. Part of the clones is not carried over; for the studies checked, unresolved V genes explain less than half of this, and the remainder is unexplained. That table is the source of V, J and clone size, and D and trimming were worked out from the DNA. Here the sample has around 130,000 clones; roughly 78% occur a single time. Jointly, the top ten make up 2% to 3% of the sample.

Per the germline V gene (reference sequence), LNHDA is the CDR1 and SQIVND is the CDR2. V ends up 6 bases short and J 2 bases short, with an unmatched junction base count of 3. Including the terminal cysteine and phenylalanine, the CDR3 comprises 14 residues. The kept DNA is CDR3 alone, 42 bases in frame from the first base. The sequence came from a man aged 25-45 years in good health and CMV-seronegative. This sequence uses TRBV19 and TRBJ1-4; TRBD1 lines up with 7 middle nucleotides. The sequenced material came from PBMCs. The CDR3 region reads CASRIQGTNEKLFF. The nucleotide sequence is given as TGTGCCAGTAGAATACAGGGGACTAATGAAAAACTGTTTTTT.